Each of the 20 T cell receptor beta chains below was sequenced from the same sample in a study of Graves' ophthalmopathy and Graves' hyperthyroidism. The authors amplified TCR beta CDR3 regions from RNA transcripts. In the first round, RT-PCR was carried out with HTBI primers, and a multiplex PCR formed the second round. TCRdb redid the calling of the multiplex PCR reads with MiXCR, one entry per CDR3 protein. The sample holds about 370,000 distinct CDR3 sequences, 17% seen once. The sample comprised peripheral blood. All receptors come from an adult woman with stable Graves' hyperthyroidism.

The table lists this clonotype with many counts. For the CDR3, the DNA is TGCGCCAGCAGCCAAGAGGAGGCCTATGGCTACACCTTC. This codes for CASSQEEAYGYTF. This chain joins TRBV4-1 and TRBJ1-2, with D uncertain. Trimming pared 0 bases from V and 4 bases from J, leaving 6 bases between. CDR1 is MGHRA and CDR2 is YSYEKL in the germline V gene. CDR3 length: 13 amino acids.

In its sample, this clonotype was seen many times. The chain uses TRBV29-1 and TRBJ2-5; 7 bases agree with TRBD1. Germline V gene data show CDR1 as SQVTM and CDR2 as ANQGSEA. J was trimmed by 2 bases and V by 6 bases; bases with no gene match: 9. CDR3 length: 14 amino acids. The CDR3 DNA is TGCAGCGTACAACCCGGACAGGTTCAAGAGACCCAGTACTTC. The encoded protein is CSVQPGQVQETQYF.

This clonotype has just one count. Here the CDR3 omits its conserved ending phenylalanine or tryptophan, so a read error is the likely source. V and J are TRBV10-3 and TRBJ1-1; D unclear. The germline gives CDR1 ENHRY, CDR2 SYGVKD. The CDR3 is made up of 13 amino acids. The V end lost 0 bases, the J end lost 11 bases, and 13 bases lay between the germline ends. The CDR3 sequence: CAISESEGKGAFY. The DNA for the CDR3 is TGTGCCATCAGTGAGTCCGAAGGAAAAGGGGCTTTCTAT.

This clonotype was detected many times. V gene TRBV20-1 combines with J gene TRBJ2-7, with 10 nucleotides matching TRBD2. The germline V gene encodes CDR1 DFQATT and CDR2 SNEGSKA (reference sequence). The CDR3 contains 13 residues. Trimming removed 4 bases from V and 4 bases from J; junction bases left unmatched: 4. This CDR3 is CSATTSGFYEQYF. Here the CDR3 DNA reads TGCAGTGCTACGACTAGCGGGTTTTACGAGCAGTACTTC.

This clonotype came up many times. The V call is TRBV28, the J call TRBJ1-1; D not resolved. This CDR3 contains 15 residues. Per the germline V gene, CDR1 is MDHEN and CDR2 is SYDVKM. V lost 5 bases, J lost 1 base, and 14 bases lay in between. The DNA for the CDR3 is TGTGCCAGCAGTCCCTCTAACGGGGAGAACACTGAAGCTTTCTTT. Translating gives CASSPSNGENTEAFF.

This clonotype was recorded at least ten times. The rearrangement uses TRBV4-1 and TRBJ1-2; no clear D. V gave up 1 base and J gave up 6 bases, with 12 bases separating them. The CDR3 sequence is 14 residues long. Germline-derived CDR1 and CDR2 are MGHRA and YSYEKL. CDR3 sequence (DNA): TGCGCCAGCAGCCAAGTGGCACAAGACGATGGCTACACCTTC. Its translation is CASSQVAQDDGYTF.

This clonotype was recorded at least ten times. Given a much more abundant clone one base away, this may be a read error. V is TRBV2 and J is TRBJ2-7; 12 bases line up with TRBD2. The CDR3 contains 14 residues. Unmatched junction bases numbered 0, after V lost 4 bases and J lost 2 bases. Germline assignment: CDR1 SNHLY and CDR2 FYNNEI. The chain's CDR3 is CASSGLAGAYEQYF. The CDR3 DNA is TGTGCCAGCAGTGGACTAGCGGGAGCCTACGAGCAGTACTTC. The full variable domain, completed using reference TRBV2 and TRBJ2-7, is EPEVTQTPSHQVTQMGQEVILRCVPISNHLYFYWYRQILGQKVEFLVSFYNNEISEKSEIFDDQFSVERPDGSNFTLKIRSTKLEDSAMYFCASSGLAGAYEQYFGPGTRLTVT.

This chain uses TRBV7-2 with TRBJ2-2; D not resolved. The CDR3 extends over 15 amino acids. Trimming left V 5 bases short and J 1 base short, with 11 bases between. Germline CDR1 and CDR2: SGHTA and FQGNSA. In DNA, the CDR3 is TGTGCCAGCAGCCCTCGACACGGGAACACCGGGGAGCTGTTTTTT. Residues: CASSPRHGNTGELFF.

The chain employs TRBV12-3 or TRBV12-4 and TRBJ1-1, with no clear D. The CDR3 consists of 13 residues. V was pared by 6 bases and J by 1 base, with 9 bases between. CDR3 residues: CASRFRQNTEAFF. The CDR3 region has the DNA TGTGCCAGCAGGTTCCGCCAGAACACTGAAGCTTTCTTT.

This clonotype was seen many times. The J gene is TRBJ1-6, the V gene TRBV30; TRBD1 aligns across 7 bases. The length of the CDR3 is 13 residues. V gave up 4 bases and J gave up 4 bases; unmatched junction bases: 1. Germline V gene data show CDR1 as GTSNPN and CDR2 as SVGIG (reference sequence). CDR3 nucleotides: TGTGCCTGGAACAGGGGATATAATTCACCCCTCCACTTT. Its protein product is CAWNRGYNSPLHF. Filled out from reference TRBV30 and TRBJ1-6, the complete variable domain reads SQTIHQWPATLVQPVGSPLSLECTVEGTSNPNLYWYRQAAGRGLQLLFYSVGIGQISSEVPQNLSASRPQDRQFILSSKKLLLSDSGFYLCAWNRGYNSPLHFGNGTRLTVT.

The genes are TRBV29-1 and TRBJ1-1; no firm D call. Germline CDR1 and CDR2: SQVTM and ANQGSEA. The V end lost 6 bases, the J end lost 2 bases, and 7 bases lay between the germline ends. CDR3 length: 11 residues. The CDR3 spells CSVAENTEAFF. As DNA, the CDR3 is TGCAGCGTAGCAGAAAACACTGAAGCTTTCTTT.

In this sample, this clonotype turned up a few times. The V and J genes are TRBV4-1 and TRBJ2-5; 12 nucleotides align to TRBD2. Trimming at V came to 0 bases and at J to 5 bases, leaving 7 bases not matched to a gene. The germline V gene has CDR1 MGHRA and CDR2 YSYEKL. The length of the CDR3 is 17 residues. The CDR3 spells CASSQDPRLAGAETQYF. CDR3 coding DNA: TGCGCCAGCAGCCAAGATCCCCGACTAGCGGGAGCGGAGACCCAGTACTTC.

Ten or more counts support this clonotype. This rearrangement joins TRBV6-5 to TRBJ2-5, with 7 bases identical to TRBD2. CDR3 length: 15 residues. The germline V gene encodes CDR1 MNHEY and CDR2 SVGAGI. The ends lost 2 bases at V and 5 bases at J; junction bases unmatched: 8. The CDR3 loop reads CASSYDSGAGETQYF. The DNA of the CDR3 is TGTGCCAGCAGTTACGACTCGGGAGCGGGGGAGACCCAGTACTTC.

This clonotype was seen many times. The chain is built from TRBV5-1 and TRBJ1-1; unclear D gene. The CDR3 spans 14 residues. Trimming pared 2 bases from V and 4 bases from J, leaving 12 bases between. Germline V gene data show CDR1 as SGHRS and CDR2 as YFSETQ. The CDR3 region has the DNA TGCGCCAGCAGCTTCGGACCGGGTCCCACTGAAGCTTTCTTT. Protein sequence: CASSFGPGPTEAFF.

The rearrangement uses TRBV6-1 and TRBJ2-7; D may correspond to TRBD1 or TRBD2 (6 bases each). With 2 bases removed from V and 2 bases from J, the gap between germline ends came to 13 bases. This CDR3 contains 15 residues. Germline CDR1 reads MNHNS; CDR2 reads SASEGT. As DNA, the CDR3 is TGTGCCAGCAGTGAAACAGGGAGGACCACCTACGAGCAGTACTTC. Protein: CASSETGRTTYEQYF.

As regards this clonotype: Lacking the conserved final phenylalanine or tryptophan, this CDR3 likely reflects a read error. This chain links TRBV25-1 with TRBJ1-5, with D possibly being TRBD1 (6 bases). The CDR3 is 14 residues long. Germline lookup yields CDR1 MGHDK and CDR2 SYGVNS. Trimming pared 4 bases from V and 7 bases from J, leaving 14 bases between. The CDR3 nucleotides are TGTGCCAGCAGTGCTAGGGGGGGTGGGCAGCCCCAGCATTAT. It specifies CASSARGGGQPQHY.

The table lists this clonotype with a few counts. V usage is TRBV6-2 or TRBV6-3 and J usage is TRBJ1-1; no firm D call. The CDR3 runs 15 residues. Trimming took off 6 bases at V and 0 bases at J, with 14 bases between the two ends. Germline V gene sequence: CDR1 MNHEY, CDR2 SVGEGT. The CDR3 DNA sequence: TGTGCCAGCAGACACGACAAATACATGAACACTGAAGCTTTCTTT. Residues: CASRHDKYMNTEAFF.

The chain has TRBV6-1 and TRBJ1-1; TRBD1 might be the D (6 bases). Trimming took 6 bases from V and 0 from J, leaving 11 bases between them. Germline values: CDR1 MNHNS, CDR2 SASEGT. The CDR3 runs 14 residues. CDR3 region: CASRVTGMNTEAFF. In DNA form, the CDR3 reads TGTGCCAGCAGAGTGACAGGAATGAACACTGAAGCTTTCTTT.

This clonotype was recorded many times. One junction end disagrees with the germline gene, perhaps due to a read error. The DNA for the CDR3 is TGTGCTAGCAGCTTAGGGGTAGGCGGGACGAAGACCCAGTACTTC. This codes for CASSLGVGGTKTQYF. The V call is TRBV7-7, the J call TRBJ2-5, with D tentatively TRBD2 (6 bases). This CDR3 spans 15 amino acids. Per germline, CDR1 SSHAT and CDR2 FNYEAQ (reference sequence).

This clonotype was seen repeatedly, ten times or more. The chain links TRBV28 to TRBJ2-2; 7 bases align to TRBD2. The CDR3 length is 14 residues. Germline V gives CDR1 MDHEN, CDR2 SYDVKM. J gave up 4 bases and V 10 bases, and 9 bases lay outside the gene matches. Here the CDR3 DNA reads TGTGCCACCCAGGGAGGGAGGGCCACCGGGGAGCTGTTTTTT. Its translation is CATQGGRATGELFF.